The sequence of this T cell receptor beta chain was determined in a study of blood T cells in healthy people across ages. Combining a sample-barcoded 5' primer with a J-beta primer mix, a second PCR ran for roughly 7 to 12 cycles. Via MiXCR, TCRdb re-called the 5' RACE reads, giving one row per CDR3 protein. In the table there are 550,000 to 700,000 distinct CDR3 sequences, 27% of which are singletons. This CDR3 region has 16 residues. The germline V gene has CDR1 SGHTA and CDR2 FQGTGA. The junction had 5 bases not matched to a gene; V was cut back by 1 base and J by 3 bases. Material for sequencing was blood. The V gene is TRBV7-3, the J gene TRBJ2-1, with 8 bases that match TRBD1. The receptor comes from a woman between 65 and 79 years old in good health. The CDR3 DNA is TGTGCCAGCAGCTTAAGGCTGGGACAGGACTACAATGAGCAGTTCTTC. Its protein is CASSLRLGQDYNEQFF.